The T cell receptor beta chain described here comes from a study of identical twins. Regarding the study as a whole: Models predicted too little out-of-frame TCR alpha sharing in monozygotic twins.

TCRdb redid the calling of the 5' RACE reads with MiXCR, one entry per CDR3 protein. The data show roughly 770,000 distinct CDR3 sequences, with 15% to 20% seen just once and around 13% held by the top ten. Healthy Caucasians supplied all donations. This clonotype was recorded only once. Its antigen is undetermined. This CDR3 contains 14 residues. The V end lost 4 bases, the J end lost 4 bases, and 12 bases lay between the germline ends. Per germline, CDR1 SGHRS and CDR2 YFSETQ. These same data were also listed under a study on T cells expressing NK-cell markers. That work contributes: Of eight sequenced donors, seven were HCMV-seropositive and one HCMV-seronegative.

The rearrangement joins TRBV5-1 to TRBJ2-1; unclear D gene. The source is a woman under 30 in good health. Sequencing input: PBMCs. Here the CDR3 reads CASSRGIRYNEQFF. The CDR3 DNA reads TGCGCCAGCAGCCGCGGTATAAGGTACAATGAGCAGTTCTTC.